Reported below is one T cell receptor beta chain. The antigen remains undetermined. In the same sample, other DNA sequences code for this CDR3. On sorted subsets, replicate PCRs used 200 ng DNA, or approximately 33,000 T cell genomes. Assay: immunoSEQ multiplex PCR; the TCRdb copy retains only in-frame clones and omits some. Here the sample spans some 2.4 million clones, roughly 93% being singletons. These data come from a study of shared clonotypes between healthy human individuals. Looking at the study overall: Used for every donor were three CD4 naive, three CD4 memory, two CD8 naive and one CD8 memory plate.

The CDR3 sequence is 13 residues long. The J segment lost 4 bases and the V segment lost 9 bases, leaving 3 bases of the junction unmatched. Germline CDR1 LNHDA, CDR2 SQIVND (reference sequence). Study-wide findings and caveats: Since donors were few, the genetic and exposure-history diversity represented was limited.

The split of CD4+ cells yielded CD45RA+ naive and CD45RA-negative memory subsets. This chain uses TRBV19 with TRBJ2-7; 13 bases are a match to TRBD2. This TCR was sampled from a young man in good health. Some clones in this sample may be carry-over from other donors' samples. The sequencing input was naive CD4+ T cells from PBMCs. The subset is: CD45RA+ positively selected. The CDR3 loop is CASRTSGSYEQYF. CDR3 DNA sequence: TGTGCCAGCAGGACTAGCGGGAGTTACGAGCAGTACTTC.